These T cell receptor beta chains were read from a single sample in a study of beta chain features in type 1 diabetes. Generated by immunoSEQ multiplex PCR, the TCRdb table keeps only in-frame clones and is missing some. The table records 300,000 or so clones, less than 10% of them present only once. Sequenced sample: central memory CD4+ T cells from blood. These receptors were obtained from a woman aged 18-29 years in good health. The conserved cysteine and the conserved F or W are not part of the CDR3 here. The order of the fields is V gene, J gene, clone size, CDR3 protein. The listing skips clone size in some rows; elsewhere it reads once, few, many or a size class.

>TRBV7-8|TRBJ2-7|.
ASSPRTSGTRSYEQY
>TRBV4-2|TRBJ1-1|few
ASSQLTQSTEAF
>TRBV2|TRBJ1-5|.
ASSEANTGDQPQH
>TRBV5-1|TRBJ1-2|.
ASSLGDNSYGYT
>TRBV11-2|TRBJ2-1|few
ASSLGLHNEQF
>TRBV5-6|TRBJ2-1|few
ASSFRGIGGNEQF
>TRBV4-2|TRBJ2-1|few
ASKKRGGSDSDEQF
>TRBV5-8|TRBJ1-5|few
ASSLMRGGQPQH
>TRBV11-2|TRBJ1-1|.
ASSLRGSGAF
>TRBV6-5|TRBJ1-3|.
ASSYSLSSGNTIY
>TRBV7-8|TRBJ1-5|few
ASRPQGLIAQPQH
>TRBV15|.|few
ATSKLAGHYEQY
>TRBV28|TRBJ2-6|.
ASSQPAVSGANVLT
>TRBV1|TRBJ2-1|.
TSSQAELDREQF
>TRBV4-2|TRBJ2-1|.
ASSHLLAGGRDEQF
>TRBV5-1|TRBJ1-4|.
ASSLEGATNEKLF
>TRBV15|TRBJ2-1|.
ATSRYPTSGSGSRLNEQF
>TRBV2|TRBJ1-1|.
ASSVVGRGTEAF
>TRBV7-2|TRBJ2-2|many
ASSPVLNTGELF